The clone carrying this T cell receptor (beta chain) was recorded a few times. Antigen: not known. Germline values: CDR1 PRHDT, CDR2 FYEKMQ (reference sequence). V trimming: 3 bases; J trimming: 8 bases; junction bases outside the gene matches: 16. The CDR3 length is 18 residues. The sample is drawn from a study of response to subunit inactivated influenza vaccine. Study results and limitations: That few new T cells are recruited by each seasonal influenza vaccination was the authors' suggestion.

TCRdb fed the RT-PCR reads into MiXCR, producing one record per CDR3 protein. This sample has 200,000 to 250,000 distinct CDR3 sequences, with 12% found just once. This TCR derives from a man in his fifties or sixties who received an inactivated influenza vaccine. Source: non-naive T cells sorted from PBMCs, taken less than 15 days before vaccination. The gene calls are TRBV13 and TRBJ1-4; 9 bases map to TRBD1. CDR3 in DNA: TGTGCCAGCAGCTTGACTGGGGACAGGGTGGATTCAGAGGAAAAACTGTTTTTT. This sequence encodes CASSLTGDRVDSEEKLFF.